This T cell receptor (beta chain) was recorded in a study of radiation and T cells in renal cell carcinoma. Described time point: blood 4 weeks post-SBRT, at nephrectomy. Described treatment: 15 Gy SBRT to primary tumor, nephrectomy 4 weeks later. Serial blood draws occurred at baseline and 2 and 4 weeks post-SBRT. This CDR3 is 15 amino acids long. V was clipped by 2 bases and J by 2 bases, with 12 bases between them. From germline, CDR1 is SGHKS and CDR2 YYEKEE (reference sequence). Assay used: immunoSEQ multiplex PCR; TCRdb lists only in-frame clones, some missing. The profile covers about 140,000 clones, with 65% to 90% appearing a single time and 17% taken by the ten largest.

The source is a woman aged 45 to 65 with renal cell carcinoma. The starting material was blood, obtained from a patient whose treatment included radiotherapy and nephrectomy. This chain joins TRBV5-5 and TRBJ2-3; possibly TRBD2 for D (6 bases). The CDR3 bases are TGTGCCAGCAGCTTCCGGGGAGGTTTCACAGATACGCAGTATTTT. Translating it yields CASSFRGGFTDTQYF.